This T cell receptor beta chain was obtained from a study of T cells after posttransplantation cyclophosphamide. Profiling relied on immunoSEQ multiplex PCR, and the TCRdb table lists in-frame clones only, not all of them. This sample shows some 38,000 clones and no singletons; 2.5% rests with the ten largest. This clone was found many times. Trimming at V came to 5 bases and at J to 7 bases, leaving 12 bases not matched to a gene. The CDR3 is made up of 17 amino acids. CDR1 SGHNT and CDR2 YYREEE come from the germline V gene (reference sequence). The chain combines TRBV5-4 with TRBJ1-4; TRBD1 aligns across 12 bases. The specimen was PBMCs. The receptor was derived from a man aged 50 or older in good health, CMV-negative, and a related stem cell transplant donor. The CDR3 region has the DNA TGTGCCAGCAGTCCCGGGACAGGGGGCGCTGGGGGTGAAAAACTGTTTTTT. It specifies CASSPGTGGAGGEKLFF.